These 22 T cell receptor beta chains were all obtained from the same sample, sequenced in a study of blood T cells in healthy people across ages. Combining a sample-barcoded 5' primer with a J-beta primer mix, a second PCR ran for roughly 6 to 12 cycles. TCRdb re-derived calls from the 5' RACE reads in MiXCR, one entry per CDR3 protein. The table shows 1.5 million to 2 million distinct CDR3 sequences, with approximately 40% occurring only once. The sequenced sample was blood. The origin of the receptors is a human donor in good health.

The CDR3 DNA is TGCAGTGCTCTCCAGATACAAGAGACCCAGTACTTC. Protein: CSALQIQETQYF. V usage is TRBV20-1 and J usage is TRBJ2-5; no firm D call. Germline V gene sequence: CDR1 DFQATT, CDR2 SNEGSKA (reference sequence). V dropped 5 bases and J dropped 2 bases, with 9 bases sitting between them. The CDR3 length is 12 residues.

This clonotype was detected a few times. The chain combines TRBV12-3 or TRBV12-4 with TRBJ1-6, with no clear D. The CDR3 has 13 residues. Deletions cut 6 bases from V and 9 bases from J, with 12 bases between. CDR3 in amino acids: CASSREVASPLHF. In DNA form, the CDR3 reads TGTGCCAGCAGCCGCGAAGTAGCTTCACCCCTCCACTTT.

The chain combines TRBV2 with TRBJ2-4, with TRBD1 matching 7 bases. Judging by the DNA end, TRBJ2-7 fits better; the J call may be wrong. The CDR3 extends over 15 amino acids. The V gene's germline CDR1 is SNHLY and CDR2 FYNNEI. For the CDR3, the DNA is TGTGCCAGCAGTAGATCTCCTGACAGGGAATACGAGCAGTACTTC. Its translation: CASSRSPDREYEQYF.

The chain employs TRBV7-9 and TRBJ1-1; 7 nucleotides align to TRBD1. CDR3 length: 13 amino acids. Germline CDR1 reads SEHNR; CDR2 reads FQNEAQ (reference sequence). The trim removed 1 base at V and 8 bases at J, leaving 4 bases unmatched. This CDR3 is CASSLGGTEEAFF. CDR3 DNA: TGTGCCAGCAGCTTAGGGGGGACAGAAGAAGCTTTCTTT.

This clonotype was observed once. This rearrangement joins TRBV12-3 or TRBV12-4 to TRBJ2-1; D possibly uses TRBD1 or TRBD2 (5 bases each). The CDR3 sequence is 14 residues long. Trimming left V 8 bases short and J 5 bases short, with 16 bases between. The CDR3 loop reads CASGARAWDNEQFF. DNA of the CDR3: TGTGCCAGCGGGGCGAGGGCGTGGGACAATGAGCAGTTCTTC.

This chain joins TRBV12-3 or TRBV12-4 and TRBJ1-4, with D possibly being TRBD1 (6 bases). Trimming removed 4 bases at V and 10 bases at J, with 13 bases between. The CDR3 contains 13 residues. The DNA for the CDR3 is TGTGCCAGCAGTTCCCTAACGGGGGCAAAACTGTTTTTT. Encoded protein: CASSSLTGAKLFF.

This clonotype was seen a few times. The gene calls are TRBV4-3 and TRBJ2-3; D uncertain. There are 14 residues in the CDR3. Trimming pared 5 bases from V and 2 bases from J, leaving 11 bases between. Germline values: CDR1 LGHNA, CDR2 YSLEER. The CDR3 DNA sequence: TGCGCCAGCAGCTGGGAAAAACCCACAGATACGCAGTATTTT. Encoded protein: CASSWEKPTDTQYF.

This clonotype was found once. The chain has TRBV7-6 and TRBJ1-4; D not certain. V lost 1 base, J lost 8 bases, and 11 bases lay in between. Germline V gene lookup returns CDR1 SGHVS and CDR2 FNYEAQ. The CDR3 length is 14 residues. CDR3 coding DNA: TGTGCCAGCAGCTTAGAGGCAGCTGCCGAAAAACTGTTTTTT. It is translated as CASSLEAAAEKLFF.

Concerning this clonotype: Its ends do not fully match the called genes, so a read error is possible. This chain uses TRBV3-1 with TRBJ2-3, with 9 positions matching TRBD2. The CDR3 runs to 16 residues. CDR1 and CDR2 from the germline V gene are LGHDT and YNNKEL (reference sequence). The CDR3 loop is CASSPFTGTSIDTQYF. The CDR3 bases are TGTGCCAGCAGCCCCTTTACCGGGACTAGCATAGATACGCAGTATTTT.

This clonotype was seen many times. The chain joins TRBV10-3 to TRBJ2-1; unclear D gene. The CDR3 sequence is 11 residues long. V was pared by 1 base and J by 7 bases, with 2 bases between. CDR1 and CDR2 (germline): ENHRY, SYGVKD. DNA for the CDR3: TGTGCCATCAGTGAGTGGAATGAGCAGTTCTTC. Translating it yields CAISEWNEQFF.

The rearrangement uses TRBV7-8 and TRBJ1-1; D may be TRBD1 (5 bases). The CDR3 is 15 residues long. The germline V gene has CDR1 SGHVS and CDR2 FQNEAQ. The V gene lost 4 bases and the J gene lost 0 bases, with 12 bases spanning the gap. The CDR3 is CASSSSGAMNTEAFF. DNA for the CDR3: TGTGCCAGCAGCTCAAGTGGGGCTATGAACACTGAAGCTTTCTTT.

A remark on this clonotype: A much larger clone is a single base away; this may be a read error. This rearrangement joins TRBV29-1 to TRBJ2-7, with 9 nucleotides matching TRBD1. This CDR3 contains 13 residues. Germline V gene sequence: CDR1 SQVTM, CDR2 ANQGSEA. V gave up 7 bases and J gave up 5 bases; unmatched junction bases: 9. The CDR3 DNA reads TGCAGCGCCCCCGGACAGGGGACCAACGAGCAGTACTTC. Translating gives CSAPGQGTNEQYF.

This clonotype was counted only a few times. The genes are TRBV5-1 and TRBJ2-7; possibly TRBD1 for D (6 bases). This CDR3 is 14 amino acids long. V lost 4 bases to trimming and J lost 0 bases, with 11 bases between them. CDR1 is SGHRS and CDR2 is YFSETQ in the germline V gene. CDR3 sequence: CASSARTDSYEQYF. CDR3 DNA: TGCGCCAGCAGCGCGCGGACAGACTCCTACGAGCAGTACTTC.

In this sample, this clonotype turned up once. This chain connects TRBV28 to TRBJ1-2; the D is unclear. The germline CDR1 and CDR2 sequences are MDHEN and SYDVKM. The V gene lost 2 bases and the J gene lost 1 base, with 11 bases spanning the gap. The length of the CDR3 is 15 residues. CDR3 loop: CASSLSQHINYGYTF. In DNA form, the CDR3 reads TGTGCCAGCAGTTTAAGTCAGCACATTAACTATGGCTACACCTTC.

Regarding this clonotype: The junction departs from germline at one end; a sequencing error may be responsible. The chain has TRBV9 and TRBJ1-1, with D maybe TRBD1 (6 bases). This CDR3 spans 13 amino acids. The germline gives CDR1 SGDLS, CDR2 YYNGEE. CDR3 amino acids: CANSVRGGTEAFF. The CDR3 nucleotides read TGTGCCAACAGCGTTCGAGGGGGAACTGAAGCTTTCTTT.

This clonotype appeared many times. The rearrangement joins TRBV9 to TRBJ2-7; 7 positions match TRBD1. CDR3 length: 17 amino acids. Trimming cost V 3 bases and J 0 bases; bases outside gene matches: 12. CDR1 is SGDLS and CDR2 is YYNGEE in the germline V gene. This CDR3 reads CASSGSPTGTDSYEQYF. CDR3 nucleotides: TGTGCCAGCAGCGGATCACCAACCGGGACAGACTCCTACGAGCAGTACTTC.

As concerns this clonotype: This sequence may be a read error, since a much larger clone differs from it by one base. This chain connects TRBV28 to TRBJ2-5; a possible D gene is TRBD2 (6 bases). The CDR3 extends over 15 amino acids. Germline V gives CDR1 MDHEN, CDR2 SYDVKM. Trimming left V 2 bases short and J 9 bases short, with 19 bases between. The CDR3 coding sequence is TGTGCCAGCAGTTTACCGGGACGGGGGACGTCGGCCCAGTACTTC. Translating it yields CASSLPGRGTSAQYF.

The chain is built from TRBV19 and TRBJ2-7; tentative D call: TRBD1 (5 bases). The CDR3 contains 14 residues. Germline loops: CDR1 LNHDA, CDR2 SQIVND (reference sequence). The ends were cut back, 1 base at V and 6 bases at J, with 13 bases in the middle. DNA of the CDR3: TGTGCCAGTAGTATAGCAGGGCCTCCTGGCGAGCAGTACTTC. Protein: CASSIAGPPGEQYF.

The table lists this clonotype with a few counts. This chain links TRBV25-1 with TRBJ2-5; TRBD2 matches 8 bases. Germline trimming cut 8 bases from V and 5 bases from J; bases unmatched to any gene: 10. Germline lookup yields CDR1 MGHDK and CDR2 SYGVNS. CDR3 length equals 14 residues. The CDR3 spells CASALAGGRETQYF. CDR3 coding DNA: TGTGCCAGCGCGCTGGCGGGGGGCAGGGAGACCCAGTACTTC.

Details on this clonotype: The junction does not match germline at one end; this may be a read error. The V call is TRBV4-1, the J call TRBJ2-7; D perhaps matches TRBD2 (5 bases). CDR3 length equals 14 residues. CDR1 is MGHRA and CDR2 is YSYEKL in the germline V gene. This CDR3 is CASSQGGTTYEQYF. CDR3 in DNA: TGTGCCAGCAGCCAAGGAGGAACTACCTACGAGCAGTACTTC.

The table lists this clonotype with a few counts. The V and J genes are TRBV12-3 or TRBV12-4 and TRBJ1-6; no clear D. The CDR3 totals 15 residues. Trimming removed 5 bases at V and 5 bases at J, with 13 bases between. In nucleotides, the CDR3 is TGTGCCAGCAGTCCCCGGCTCAGTGATAATTCACCCCTCCACTTT. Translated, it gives CASSPRLSDNSPLHF.

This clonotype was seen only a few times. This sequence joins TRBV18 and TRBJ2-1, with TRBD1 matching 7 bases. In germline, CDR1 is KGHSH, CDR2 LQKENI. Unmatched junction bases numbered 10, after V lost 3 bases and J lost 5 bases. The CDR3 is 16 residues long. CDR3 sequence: CASSPQTGSPDNEQFF. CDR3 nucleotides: TGTGCCAGCTCACCGCAGACAGGGTCCCCCGACAATGAGCAGTTCTTC.